This T cell receptor beta chain was recovered during a study of blood T cell repertoires in COVID-19. Study background: Both acute and convalescent COVID-19 samples were obtained from the United States, Italy and Spain.

This clone was recorded once. Germline V gene sequence: CDR1 SGHDN, CDR2 FVKESK. The CDR3 sequence is 13 residues long. V lost 2 bases and J 13 bases, leaving 17 bases between the germline ends. Here immunoSEQ multiplex PCR was the method, and the copy in TCRdb shows in-frame clones only, minus some. The sample contains approximately 140,000 clones, over 80% of which appear only once. The chain joins TRBV14 to TRBJ1-2; possibly TRBD1 for D (6 bases). Specimen: peripheral blood. The origin of this receptor is a man aged 35 to 55 with active or convalescent COVID-19. The CDR3 sequence: CASSQPTDSASTF. DNA of the CDR3: TGTGCCAGCAGCCAACCCACGGACAGCGCGTCCACCTTC.